This passage covers 8 T cell receptor beta chains from one sample sequenced in a study of Ad26.COV2.S vaccination and SARS-CoV-2 variants (dated by TCRdb to the early 2020s). Taken with the paper, the label for treatment or condition translates to: roughly 19 received Ad26.COV2.S at low or high dose, single or two shots; 5 received placebo; per-sample allocation not given. Repertoires of vaccine and placebo recipients were sequenced from samples collected on day 63 after the first injection. Library preparation used the immunoSEQ multiplex PCR assay. The source is immuneACCESS, and TCRdb retained only in-frame sequences with V and J called. Part of the clones is not carried over; for the studies checked, unresolved V genes explain less than half of this, and the remainder is unexplained. This sample has a few hundred thousand clones in its table, and approximately 92% of those were observed once. The ten largest clones add up to more than 1.5% of the sample.

The sample here was peripheral blood, taken in a trial of Ad26.COV2.S vaccine versus placebo. These receptors all come from a person aged 18-60 years who received the Ad26.COV2.S COVID-19 vaccine or a placebo.

J is TRBJ2-2 and V is TRBV9; no clear D. Germline CDR1 and CDR2: SGDLS and YYNGEE. Trimming removed 4 bases at V and 0 bases at J, with 10 bases between. The CDR3 has 15 amino acids. The CDR3 DNA reads as TGTGCCAGCAGCTGGGCGGAAACGAACACCGGGGAGCTGTTTTTT. Protein product: CASSWAETNTGELFF.

This chain uses TRBV27 with TRBJ1-2, with TRBD1 matching over 7 bases. V dropped 2 bases and J dropped 4; count of bases not matched to a gene: 10. The V gene's germline CDR1 is MNHEY and CDR2 SMNVEV (reference sequence). This CDR3 spans 16 amino acids. CDR3 sequence (DNA): TGTGCCAGCAGTTTACTAGGACAGGATCGTGGCTATGGCTACACCTTC. Encoded protein: CASSLLGQDRGYGYTF.

This chain joins TRBV19 and TRBJ2-1; D is perhaps TRBD2 (7 bases). Trimming shortened V by 3 bases and J by 6 bases, and 15 bases separated the two germline ends. The CDR3 loop spans 15 amino acids. Germline values: CDR1 LNHDA, CDR2 SQIVND (reference sequence). In DNA, the CDR3 is TGTGCCAGTAGTATTCTTCGGGGGGCGGGCAATGAGCAGTTCTTC. It translates to CASSILRGAGNEQFF.

V usage is TRBV20-1 and J usage is TRBJ2-5; 13 positions agree with TRBD2. Germline CDR1 reads DFQATT; CDR2 reads SNEGSKA (reference sequence). There are 19 residues in the CDR3. Trimming removed 3 bases from V and 4 bases from J; junction bases left unmatched: 17. Here the CDR3 reads CSASVPGLAGDYPGETQYF. The DNA of the CDR3 is TGCAGTGCTAGTGTCCCTGGACTAGCGGGGGATTATCCTGGAGAGACCCAGTACTTC.

This sequence joins TRBV14 and TRBJ2-3; 7 bases agree with TRBD2. The J segment lost 6 bases and the V segment lost 3 bases, leaving 9 bases of the junction unmatched. CDR3 length equals 15 residues. Per the germline V gene, CDR1 is SGHDN and CDR2 is FVKESK. DNA of the CDR3: TGTGCCAGCAGCCACCCCGGGGGTAGCGGGGATACGCAGTATTTT. Amino acids: CASSHPGGSGDTQYF. The full variable domain, rest sourced from reference TRBV14 and TRBJ2-3, is EAGVTQFPSHSVIEKGQTVTLRCDPISGHDNLYWYRRVMGKEIKFLLHFVKESKQDESGMPNNRFLAERTGGTYSTLKVQPAELEDSGVYFCASSHPGGSGDTQYFGPGTRLTVL.

This clone was detected once. The chain uses TRBV30 and TRBJ2-2, with 8 bases identical to TRBD2. The CDR3 consists of 15 residues. Trimming cost V 4 bases and J 7 bases; bases outside gene matches: 11. CDR1 is GTSNPN, CDR2 SVGIG, per germline (reference sequence). The DNA of the CDR3 is TGTGCCTGGAAGGAGCGGGGGTCTCGGGGCGGGGAGCTGTTTTTT. Encoded protein: CAWKERGSRGGELFF.

The chain employs TRBV12-3 or TRBV12-4 and TRBJ2-1, with D unclear. Trimming shortened V by 8 bases and J by 4 bases, and 3 bases separated the two germline ends. The CDR3 totals 10 residues. As DNA, the CDR3 is TGTGCCAGCGGTTACAATGAGCAGTTCTTC. Encoded protein: CASGYNEQFF.

CDR3 residues: CASSERQGATDTQYF. CDR3 bases: TGTGCCAGCAGCGAACGACAGGGGGCGACAGATACGCAGTATTTT. This sequence joins TRBV13 and TRBJ2-3; 10 nucleotides match TRBD1. J gave up 3 bases and V 5 bases, and 5 bases lay outside the gene matches. CDR3 length: 15 amino acids. CDR1 and CDR2 from the germline V gene are PRHDT and FYEKMQ (reference sequence). The entire variable domain, with the rest obtained from reference TRBV13 and TRBJ2-3, is as follows: AAGVIQSPRHLIKEKRETATLKCYPIPRHDTVYWYQQGPGQDPQFLISFYEKMQSDKGSIPDRFSAQQFSDYHSELNMSSLELGDSALYFCASSERQGATDTQYFGPGTRLTVL.